The 25 T cell receptor beta chains below all came from one sample that was sequenced in a study of blood T cell repertoires in COVID-19. TCRdb's table, derived via immunoSEQ multiplex PCR, lists solely in-frame clones and lacks some. The sample holds tens of thousands of clones; 80% to 90% are singletons and the top ten take roughly a tenth. The sample comprised peripheral blood. Receptors were obtained from a man between 65 and 85 years old with active or convalescent COVID-19.

The CDR3, as DNA: TGTGCCAGCAGCCAAGGGAATAGCGGGAGGGGCGATACGCAGTATTTT. Its translation: CASSQGNSGRGDTQYF. The genes are TRBV4-2 and TRBJ2-3; TRBD2 agrees at 11 bases. In germline, CDR1 is LGHNA, CDR2 YNFKEQ. The trim removed 1 base at V and 6 bases at J, leaving 6 bases unmatched. CDR3 length: 16 amino acids.

V usage is TRBV5-1 and J usage is TRBJ2-1; possibly TRBD2 for D (6 bases). Germline CDR1 reads SGHRS; CDR2 reads YFSETQ. With 0 bases removed from V and 0 bases from J, the gap between germline ends came to 10 bases. This CDR3 is built from 16 residues. In DNA form, the CDR3 reads TGCGCCAGCAGCTTGGGGGGAGGAGGCTCCTACAATGAGCAGTTCTTC. Protein sequence: CASSLGGGGSYNEQFF. Filled out from reference TRBV5-1 and TRBJ2-1, the complete variable domain reads KAGVTQTPRYLIKTRGQQVTLSCSPISGHRSVSWYQQTPGQGLQFLFEYFSETQRNKGNFPGRFSGRQFSNSRSEMNVSTLELGDSALYLCASSLGGGGSYNEQFFGPGTRLTVL.

The chain has TRBV6-1 and TRBJ1-2, with a tentative D call TRBD1 (5 bases). Germline lookup yields CDR1 MNHNS and CDR2 SASEGT. The CDR3 runs to 13 residues. Trimming stripped 2 bases from V and 4 bases from J, with 8 bases between. CDR3 in DNA: TGTGCCAGCAGTGAACAGGGTGGCTATGGCTACACCTTC. Its protein is CASSEQGGYGYTF.

The chain employs TRBV30 and TRBJ2-7, with 8 bases lining up with TRBD2. V shed 3 bases, J shed 4 bases, and the junction held 5 bases outside the gene matches. CDR1 GTSNPN and CDR2 SVGIG come from the germline V gene (reference sequence). The CDR3 sequence is 13 residues long. In DNA form, the CDR3 reads TGTGCCTGGAGGAAAGCGGGAGTATACGAGCAGTACTTC. Translating gives CAWRKAGVYEQYF. Variable domain in full (rest from reference TRBV30 and TRBJ2-7): SQTIHQWPATLVQPVGSPLSLECTVEGTSNPNLYWYRQAAGRGLQLLFYSVGIGQISSEVPQNLSASRPQDRQFILSSKKLLLSDSGFYLCAWRKAGVYEQYFGPGTRLTVT.

A few counts support this clone. This chain links TRBV4-2 with TRBJ2-3; perhaps TRBD2 as D (6 bases). CDR3 length equals 16 residues. V was clipped by 1 base and J by 1 base, with 12 bases between them. The germline gives CDR1 LGHNA, CDR2 YNFKEQ. CDR3 protein: CASSQGSTGGTDTQYF. In nucleotides, the CDR3 is TGTGCCAGCAGCCAAGGGTCCACGGGAGGCACAGATACGCAGTATTTT.

V gene TRBV2 combines with J gene TRBJ2-1, with 10 bases lining up with TRBD2. The trim removed 4 bases at V and 0 bases at J, leaving 0 bases unmatched. CDR3 size: 15 residues. Germline CDR1 SNHLY, CDR2 FYNNEI. DNA for the CDR3: TGTGCCAGCAGTGCTAGCGGGAGCTCCTACAATGAGCAGTTCTTC. Translation gives CASSASGSSYNEQFF.

The chain joins TRBV5-1 to TRBJ2-3; 7 positions agree with TRBD2. CDR3 length equals 16 residues. V shed 1 base and J 2 bases; nucleotides not matched to a gene: 7. Germline CDR1 is SGHRS and CDR2 is YFSETQ. DNA of the CDR3: TGCGCCAGCAGCTTGAGGCTAGCGGACTCCACAGATACGCAGTATTTT. Residues: CASSLRLADSTDTQYF.

The rearrangement joins TRBV5-4 to TRBJ1-6, with D possibly matching TRBD1 (6 bases). The germline gives CDR1 SGHNT, CDR2 YYREEE (reference sequence). V lost 0 bases and J 9 bases, leaving 13 bases between the germline ends. The CDR3 extends over 15 amino acids. The CDR3 DNA is TGTGCCAGCAGCTTGGGGGCAGGGGAAGCTTCACCCCTCCACTTT. Translating gives CASSLGAGEASPLHF.

This CDR3 reads CASSFLAGGPGANVLTF. The CDR3 DNA follows: TGTGCCAGCAGCTTTCTAGCGGGAGGGCCTGGGGCCAACGTCCTGACTTTC. The genes are TRBV11-2 and TRBJ2-6; TRBD2 agrees at 12 bases. The CDR3 contains 17 residues. Germline-derived CDR1 and CDR2 are SGHAT and FQNNGV. The V gene end was trimmed by 3 bases and the J gene end by 2 bases; junction bases not matched to a gene: 2.

The rearrangement links TRBV7-2 to TRBJ1-2; 7 bases fit TRBD1. Germline CDR1 is SGHTA and CDR2 is FQGNSA. CDR3 length: 15 amino acids. Unmatched junction bases numbered 11, after V lost 3 bases and J lost 7 bases. CDR3 region: CASSLPRGQRGGYTF. The CDR3 DNA reads TGTGCCAGCAGCTTGCCCCGGGGACAGAGGGGTGGCTACACCTTC.

The rearrangement uses TRBV7-9 and TRBJ2-1, with 7 positions matching TRBD2. V was pared by 6 bases and J by 7 bases, with 12 bases of the junction left unmatched. Germline V gene data show CDR1 as SEHNR and CDR2 as FQNEAQ (reference sequence). The CDR3 spans 15 residues. The CDR3 spells CASSPGGLVWNEQFF. CDR3 coding DNA: TGTGCCAGCAGTCCCGGAGGACTAGTCTGGAATGAGCAGTTCTTC. Based on the CDR3 plus reference TRBV7-9 and TRBJ2-1, the full variable domain is DTGVSQNPRHKITKRGQNVTFRCDPISEHNRLYWYRQTLGQGPEFLTYFQNEAQLEKSRLLSDRFSAERPKGSFSTLEIQRTEQGDSAMYLCASSPGGLVWNEQFFGPGTRLTVL.

The chain joins TRBV6-5 to TRBJ1-4, with a tentative D call TRBD1 (5 bases). The germline gives CDR1 MNHEY, CDR2 SVGAGI. The CDR3 is 13 residues long. V was shortened by 8 bases and J by 1 base, with 8 bases between the two germline ends. The CDR3 DNA reads as TGTGCCAGCCGGGGGGTAACTAATGAAAAACTGTTTTTT. Encoded protein: CASRGVTNEKLFF.

The chain employs TRBV7-2 and TRBJ2-3; D is perhaps TRBD2 (6 bases). The CDR3 has 15 residues. Germline V CDR1 and CDR2: SGHTA, FQGNSA. The V gene lost 3 bases and the J gene lost 8 bases, with 18 bases spanning the gap. The CDR3 bases are TGTGCCAGCAGCTTGGCGGCGCGGGATAGTGCTACGCAGTATTTT. Protein: CASSLAARDSATQYF. Drawing the rest from reference TRBV7-2 and TRBJ2-3, the complete variable domain is GAGVSQSPSNKVTEKGKDVELRCDPISGHTALYWYRQSLGQGLEFLIYFQGNSAPDKSGLPSDRFSAERTGGSVSTLTIQRTQQEDSAVYLCASSLAARDSATQYFGPGTRLTVL.

This clone was recorded only once. V usage is TRBV10-3 and J usage is TRBJ1-3, with a tentative D call TRBD1 (6 bases). CDR1 and CDR2 from the germline V gene are ENHRY and SYGVKD. V dropped 5 bases and J dropped 9 bases, with 17 bases sitting between them. This CDR3 spans 14 amino acids. In DNA form, the CDR3 reads TGTGCCATCAGTTCGGGACATCCCGGTGGCACCATATATTTT. Amino acids: CAISSGHPGGTIYF.

This chain uses TRBV30 with TRBJ1-1, with D tentatively TRBD1 (6 bases). CDR1 is GTSNPN and CDR2 is SVGIG in the germline V gene (reference sequence). V lost 0 bases and J 0 bases, leaving 8 bases between the germline ends. This CDR3 is 14 amino acids long. This CDR3 is CAWSVGTLNTEAFF. As DNA, the CDR3 is TGTGCCTGGAGTGTAGGGACACTGAACACTGAAGCTTTCTTT.

The chain has TRBV2 and TRBJ2-3, with 10 positions matching TRBD2. The CDR3 extends over 13 amino acids. Per germline, CDR1 SNHLY and CDR2 FYNNEI. With 10 bases clipped from V and 4 bases from J, the junction kept 5 bases outside the gene matches. CDR3 coding DNA: TGTGCCATAAAGCGGGAGGGTGCAGATACGCAGTATTTT. This translates into CAIKREGADTQYF.

V is TRBV6-4 and J is TRBJ1-5; 7 nucleotides align to TRBD1. The germline V gene has CDR1 MRHNA and CDR2 SNTAGT. This CDR3 has 16 amino acids. V shed 0 bases, J shed 3 bases, and the junction held 5 bases outside the gene matches. The CDR3 sequence is CASSDSETGTNQPQHF. The CDR3 region has the DNA TGTGCCAGCAGTGACTCGGAGACAGGGACCAATCAGCCCCAGCATTTT.

This clone was detected only once. CDR3 sequence: CASSLTSGSGELFF. The DNA of the CDR3 is TGTGCCAGCAGCTTAACTAGCGGGAGTGGGGAGCTGTTTTTT. The J gene is TRBJ2-2, the V gene TRBV7-3; 9 bases are a match to TRBD2. Trimming removed 0 bases from V and 8 bases from J; junction bases left unmatched: 1. Germline V gene data show CDR1 as SGHTA and CDR2 as FQGTGA. The CDR3 sequence is 14 residues long.

This clone was counted only a few times. The rearrangement joins TRBV3-1 (or the pseudogene TRBV3-2) to TRBJ2-1; TRBD2 agrees at 10 bases. CDR3 length: 15 amino acids. V lost 3 bases to trimming and J lost 10 bases; unmatched junction nucleotides: 9. The germline V gene encodes CDR1 LGHDT and CDR2 YNNKEL (reference sequence). The CDR3 nucleotides are TGTGCCAGCAGCCAGGGGAGGACTAGCGGACTGGAGCAGTTCTTC. Translation: CASSQGRTSGLEQFF.

The CDR3 DNA follows: TGCGCCAGCAGACAAAGACAGGGGTTTGCCTACGAGCAGTACTTC. This translates into CASRQRQGFAYEQYF. V is TRBV10-2 and J is TRBJ2-7; 8 nucleotides agree with TRBD1. The V segment lost 6 bases and the J segment 2 bases; nucleotides outside the gene matches: 9. The CDR3 length is 15 residues. Germline loops: CDR1 WSHSY, CDR2 SAAADI.

The V call is TRBV25-1, the J call TRBJ2-3, with D maybe TRBD1 (7 bases). V was pared by 3 bases and J by 1 base, with 11 bases between. Germline values: CDR1 MGHDK, CDR2 SYGVNS. The CDR3 is 15 amino acids. The CDR3 sequence: CASSDSRGGTDTQYF. In DNA, the CDR3 is TGTGCCAGCAGTGATTCCAGGGGGGGCACAGATACGCAGTATTTT. Together with reference TRBV25-1 and TRBJ2-3, the CDR3 gives the full variable domain: EADIYQTPRYLVIGTGKKITLECSQTMGHDKMYWYQQDPGMELHLIHYSYGVNSTEKGDLSSESTVSRIRTEHFPLTLESARPSHTSQYLCASSDSRGGTDTQYFGPGTRLTVL.

The rearrangement joins TRBV13 to TRBJ2-7, with D possibly matching TRBD1 (6 bases). This CDR3 has 13 residues. V was cut by 5 bases and J by 6 bases, with 14 bases left in between. Germline V CDR1 and CDR2: PRHDT, FYEKMQ (reference sequence). The CDR3 region is CASSSLGASEQYF. The CDR3 DNA is TGTGCCAGCAGCAGTTTGGGGGCGTCCGAGCAGTACTTC.

V and J are TRBV6-2 or TRBV6-3 and TRBJ2-4; 12 nucleotides align to TRBD2. This CDR3 region has 17 residues. V lost 0 bases to trimming and J lost 7 bases; unmatched junction nucleotides: 7. CDR1 MNHEY and CDR2 SVGEGT come from the germline V gene. CDR3 nucleotides: TGTGCCAGCAGTTACTCGTTCCAGACTAGCGGGAGCAACATTCAGTACTTC. Translated, it gives CASSYSFQTSGSNIQYF.

This clone was seen more than once but under ten times. V and J are TRBV6-5 and TRBJ1-2; D call uncertain. CDR1 and CDR2 (germline): MNHEY, SVGAGI. V lost 10 bases and J lost 7, with 13 bases in between. This CDR3 contains 11 residues. As DNA, the CDR3 is TGTGCCATTAGGGAGGAAAGTGGCTACACCTTC. Translated: CAIREESGYTF.

The chain is built from TRBV15 and TRBJ2-7; 11 bases align to TRBD1. The CDR3 covers 14 residues. V gave up 8 bases and J gave up 4 bases; unmatched junction bases: 7. The germline CDR1 and CDR2 sequences are LNHNV and YYDKDF (reference sequence). CDR3 nucleotides: TGTGCCACCGGGCGGGACAGGGGGGGATACGAGCAGTACTTC. The encoded protein is CATGRDRGGYEQYF.